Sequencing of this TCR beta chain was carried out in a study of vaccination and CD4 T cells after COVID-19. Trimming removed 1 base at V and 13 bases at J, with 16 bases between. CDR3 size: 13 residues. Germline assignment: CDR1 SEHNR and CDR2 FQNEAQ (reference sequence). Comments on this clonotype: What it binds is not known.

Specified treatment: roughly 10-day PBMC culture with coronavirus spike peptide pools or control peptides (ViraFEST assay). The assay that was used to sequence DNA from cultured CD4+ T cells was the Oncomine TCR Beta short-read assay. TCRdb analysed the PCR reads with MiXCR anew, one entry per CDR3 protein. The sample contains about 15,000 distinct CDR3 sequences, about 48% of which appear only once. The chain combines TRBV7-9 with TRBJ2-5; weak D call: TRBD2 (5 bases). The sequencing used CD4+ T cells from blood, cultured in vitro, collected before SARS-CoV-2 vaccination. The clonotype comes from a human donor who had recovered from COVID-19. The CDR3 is CASSLESGLPLYF. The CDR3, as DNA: TGTGCCAGCAGCTTAGAGTCGGGATTACCCCTGTACTTC.